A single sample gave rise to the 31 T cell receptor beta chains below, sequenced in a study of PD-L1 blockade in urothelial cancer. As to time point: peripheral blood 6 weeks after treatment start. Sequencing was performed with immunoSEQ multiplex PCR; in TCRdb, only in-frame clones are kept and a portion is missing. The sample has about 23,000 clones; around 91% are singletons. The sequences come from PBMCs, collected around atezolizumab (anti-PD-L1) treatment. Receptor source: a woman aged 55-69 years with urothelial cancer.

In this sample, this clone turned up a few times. The CDR3 loop reads CASSLLAGKHNEQFF. In DNA form, the CDR3 reads TGTGCCAGTAGCCTACTAGCGGGGAAACACAATGAGCAGTTCTTC. The J gene is TRBJ2-1, the V gene TRBV19; 10 bases map to TRBD2. CDR1 is LNHDA, CDR2 SQIVND, per germline (reference sequence). With V trimmed by 6 bases and J by 5 bases, 7 bases remained unmatched. There are 15 residues in the CDR3.

CDR3 bases: TGTGCCAGCAGCCGAACTAGCGGTAGCACAGATACGCAGTATTTT. Translated, it gives CASSRTSGSTDTQYF. The J gene is TRBJ2-3, the V gene TRBV2, with 8 bases identical to TRBD2. Germline CDR1 is SNHLY and CDR2 is FYNNEI. The J segment lost 0 bases and the V segment lost 6 bases, leaving 5 bases of the junction unmatched. The CDR3 contains 15 residues.

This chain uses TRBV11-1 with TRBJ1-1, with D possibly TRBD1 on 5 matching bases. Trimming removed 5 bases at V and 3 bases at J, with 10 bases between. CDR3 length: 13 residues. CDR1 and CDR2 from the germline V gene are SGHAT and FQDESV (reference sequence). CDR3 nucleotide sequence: TGTGCCAGCAGCATGACAGTCCACACTGAAGCTTTCTTT. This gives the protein CASSMTVHTEAFF.

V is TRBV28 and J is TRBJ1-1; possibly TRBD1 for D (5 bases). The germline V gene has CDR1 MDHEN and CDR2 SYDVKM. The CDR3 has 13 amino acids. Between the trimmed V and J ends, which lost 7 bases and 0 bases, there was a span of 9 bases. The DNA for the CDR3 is TGTGCCAGCATCGGGGGGATGAACACTGAAGCTTTCTTT. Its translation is CASIGGMNTEAFF.

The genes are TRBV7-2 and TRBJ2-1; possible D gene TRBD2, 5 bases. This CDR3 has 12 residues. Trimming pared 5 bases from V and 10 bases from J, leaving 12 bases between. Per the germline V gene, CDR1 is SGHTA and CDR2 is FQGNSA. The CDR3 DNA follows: TGTGCCAGCAGCACACTAGTAAGCGAGCAGTTCTTC. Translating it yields CASSTLVSEQFF.

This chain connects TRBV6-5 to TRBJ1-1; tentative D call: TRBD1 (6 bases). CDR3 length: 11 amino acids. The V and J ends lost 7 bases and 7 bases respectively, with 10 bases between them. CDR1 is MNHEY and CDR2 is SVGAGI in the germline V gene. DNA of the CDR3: TGTGCCAGCAACAAACAGGGTGAAGCTTTCTTT. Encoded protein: CASNKQGEAFF.

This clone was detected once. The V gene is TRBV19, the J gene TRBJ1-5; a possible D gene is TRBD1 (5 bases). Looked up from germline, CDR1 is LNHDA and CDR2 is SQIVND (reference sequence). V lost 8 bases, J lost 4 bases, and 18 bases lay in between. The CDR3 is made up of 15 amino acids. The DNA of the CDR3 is TGTGCCAGTGATAGGGCAGGGATGAGGAATCAGCCCCAGCATTTT. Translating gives CASDRAGMRNQPQHF. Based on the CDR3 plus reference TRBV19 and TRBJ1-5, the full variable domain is DGGITQSPKYLFRKEGQNVTLSCEQNLNHDAMYWYRQDPGQGLRLIYYSQIVNDFQKGDIAEGYSVSREKKESFPLTVTSAQKNPTAFYLCASDRAGMRNQPQHFGDGTRLSIL.

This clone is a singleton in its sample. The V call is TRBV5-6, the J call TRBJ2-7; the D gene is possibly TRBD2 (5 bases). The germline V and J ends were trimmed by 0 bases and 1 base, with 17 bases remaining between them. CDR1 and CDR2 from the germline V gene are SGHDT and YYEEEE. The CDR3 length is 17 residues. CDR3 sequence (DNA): TGTGCCAGCAGCTTGGTATCGTCCGGGGTAACATCCTACGAGCAGTACTTC. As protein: CASSLVSSGVTSYEQYF. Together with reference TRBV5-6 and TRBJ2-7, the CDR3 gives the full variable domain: DAGVTQSPTHLIKTRGQQVTLRCSPKSGHDTVSWYQQALGQGPQFIFQYYEEEERQRGNFPDRFSGHQFPNYSSELNVNALLLGDSALYLCASSLVSSGVTSYEQYFGPGTRLTVT.

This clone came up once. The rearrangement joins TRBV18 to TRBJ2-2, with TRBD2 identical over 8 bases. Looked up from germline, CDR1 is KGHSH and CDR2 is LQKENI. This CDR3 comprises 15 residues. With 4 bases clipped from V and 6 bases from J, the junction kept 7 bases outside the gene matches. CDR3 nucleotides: TGTGCCAGCTCACAAGGGACTAGTATGGCCGGGGAGCTGTTTTTT. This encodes CASSQGTSMAGELFF.

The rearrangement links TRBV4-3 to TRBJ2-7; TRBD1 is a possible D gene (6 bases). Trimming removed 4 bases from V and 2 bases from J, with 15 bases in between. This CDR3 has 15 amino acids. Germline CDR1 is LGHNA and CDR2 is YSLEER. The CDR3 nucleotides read TGCGCCAGCAGCCCAGGAGTCAGGGGAACCTACGAGCAGTACTTC. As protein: CASSPGVRGTYEQYF.

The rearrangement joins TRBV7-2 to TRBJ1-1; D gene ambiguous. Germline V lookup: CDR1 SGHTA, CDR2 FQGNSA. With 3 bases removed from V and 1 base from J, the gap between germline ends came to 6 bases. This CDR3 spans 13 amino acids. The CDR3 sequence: CASSLSENTEAFF. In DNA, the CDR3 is TGTGCCAGCAGCTTGAGCGAGAACACTGAAGCTTTCTTT.

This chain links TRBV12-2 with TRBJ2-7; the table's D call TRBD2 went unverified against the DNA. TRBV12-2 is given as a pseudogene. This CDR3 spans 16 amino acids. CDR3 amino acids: CASRLDWASDTYEQYF. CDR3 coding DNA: TGTGCAAGTCGCTTAGATTGGGCTAGCGACACCTACGAGCAGTACTTC.

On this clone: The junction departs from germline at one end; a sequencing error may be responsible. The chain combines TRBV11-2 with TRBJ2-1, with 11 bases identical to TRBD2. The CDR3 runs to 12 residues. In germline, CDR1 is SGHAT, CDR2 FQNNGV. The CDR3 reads CASSFRLAGILF. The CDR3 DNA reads TGTGCCAGCAGCTTCAGACTAGCGGGAATACTCTTC.

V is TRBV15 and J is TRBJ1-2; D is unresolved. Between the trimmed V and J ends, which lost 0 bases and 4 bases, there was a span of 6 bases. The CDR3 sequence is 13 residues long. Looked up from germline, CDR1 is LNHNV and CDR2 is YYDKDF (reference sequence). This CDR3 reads CATSRDELYGYTF. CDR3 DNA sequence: TGTGCCACCAGCAGAGATGAGCTCTATGGCTACACCTTC. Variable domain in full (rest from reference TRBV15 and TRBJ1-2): DAMVIQNPRYQVTQFGKPVTLSCSQTLNHNVMYWYQQKSSQAPKLLFHYYDKDFNNEADTPDNFQSRRPNTSFCFLDIRSPGLGDTAMYLCATSRDELYGYTFGSGTRLTVV.

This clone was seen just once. The CDR3 sequence is CASSYEQYEAFF. The DNA for the CDR3 is TGTGCCAGCAGCTACGAACAGTATGAAGCTTTCTTT. The chain recombines TRBV5-5 with TRBJ1-1; D unresolved. This CDR3 contains 12 residues. The germline V gene encodes CDR1 SGHKS and CDR2 YYEKEE (reference sequence). V lost 3 bases, J lost 7 bases, and 10 bases lay in between.

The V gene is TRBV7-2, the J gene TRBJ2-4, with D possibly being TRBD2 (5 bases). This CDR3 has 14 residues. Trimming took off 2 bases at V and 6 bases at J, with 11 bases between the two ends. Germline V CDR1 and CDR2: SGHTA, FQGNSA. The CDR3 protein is CASSLRGITNIQYF. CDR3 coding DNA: TGTGCCAGCAGCTTACGAGGGATTACAAACATTCAGTACTTC.

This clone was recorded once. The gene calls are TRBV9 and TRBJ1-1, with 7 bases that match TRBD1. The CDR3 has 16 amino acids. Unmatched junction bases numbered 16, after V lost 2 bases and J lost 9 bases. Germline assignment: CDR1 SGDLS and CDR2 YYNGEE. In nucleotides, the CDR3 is TGTGCCAGCAGCGTTCAGACAGGGCCCAGGGCCGAGCAAGCTTTCTTT. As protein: CASSVQTGPRAEQAFF.

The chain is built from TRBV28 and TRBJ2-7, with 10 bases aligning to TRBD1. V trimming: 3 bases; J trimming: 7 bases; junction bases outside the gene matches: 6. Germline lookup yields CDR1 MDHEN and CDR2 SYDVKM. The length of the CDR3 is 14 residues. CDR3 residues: CASSLTGQGREQYF. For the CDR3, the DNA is TGTGCCAGCAGTTTGACGGGACAGGGGCGGGAGCAGTACTTC.

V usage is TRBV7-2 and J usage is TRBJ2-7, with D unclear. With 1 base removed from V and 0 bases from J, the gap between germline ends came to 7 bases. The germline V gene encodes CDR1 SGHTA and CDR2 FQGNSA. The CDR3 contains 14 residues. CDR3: CASSLGPISYEQYF. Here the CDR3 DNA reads TGTGCCAGCAGCTTAGGGCCGATCTCCTACGAGCAGTACTTC.

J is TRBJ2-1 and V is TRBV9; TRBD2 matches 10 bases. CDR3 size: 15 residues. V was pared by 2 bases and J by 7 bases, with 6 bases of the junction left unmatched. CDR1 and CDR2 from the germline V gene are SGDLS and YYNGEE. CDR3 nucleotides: TGTGCCAGCAGCGTCCTAAGCGGGGGGGTAAATGAGCAGTTCTTC. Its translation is CASSVLSGGVNEQFF.

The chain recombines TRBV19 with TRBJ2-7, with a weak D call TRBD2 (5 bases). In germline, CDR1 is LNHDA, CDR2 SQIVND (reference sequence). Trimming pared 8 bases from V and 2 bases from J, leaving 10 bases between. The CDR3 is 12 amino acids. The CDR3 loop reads CASAGDTYEQYF. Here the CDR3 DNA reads TGTGCCAGTGCCGGGGATACCTACGAGCAGTACTTC.

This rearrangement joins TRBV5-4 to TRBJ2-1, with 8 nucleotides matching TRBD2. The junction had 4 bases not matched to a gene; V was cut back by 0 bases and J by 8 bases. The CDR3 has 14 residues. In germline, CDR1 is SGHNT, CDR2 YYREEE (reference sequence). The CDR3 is CASSLGGTSYEQFF. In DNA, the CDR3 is TGTGCCAGCAGCTTGGGTGGGACTAGTTATGAGCAGTTCTTC. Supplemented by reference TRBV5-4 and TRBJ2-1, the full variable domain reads ETGVTQSPTHLIKTRGQQVTLRCSSQSGHNTVSWYQQALGQGPQFIFQYYREEENGRGNFPPRFSGLQFPNYSSELNVNALELDDSALYLCASSLGGTSYEQFFGPGTRLTVL.

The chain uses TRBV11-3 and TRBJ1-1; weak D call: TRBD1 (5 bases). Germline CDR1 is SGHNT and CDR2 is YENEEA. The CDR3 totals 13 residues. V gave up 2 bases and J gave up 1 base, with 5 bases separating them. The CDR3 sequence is CASSLQGNTEAFF. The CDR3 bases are TGTGCCAGCAGCTTACAGGGGAACACTGAAGCTTTCTTT.

CDR3: CAISESGVVTEAFF. CDR3 nucleotides: TGTGCCATCAGTGAGTCAGGGGTGGTAACTGAAGCTTTCTTT. This rearrangement joins TRBV10-3 to TRBJ1-1; weak D call: TRBD1 (5 bases). There are 14 residues in the CDR3. Trimming took 0 bases from V and 5 from J, leaving 10 bases between them. Germline V CDR1 and CDR2: ENHRY, SYGVKD.

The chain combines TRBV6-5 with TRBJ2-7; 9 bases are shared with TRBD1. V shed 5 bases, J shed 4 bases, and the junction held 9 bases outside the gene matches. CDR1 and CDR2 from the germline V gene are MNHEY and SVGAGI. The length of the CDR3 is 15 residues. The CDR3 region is CASSHWDREVYEQYF. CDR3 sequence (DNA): TGTGCCAGCAGTCATTGGGACAGGGAGGTGTACGAGCAGTACTTC.

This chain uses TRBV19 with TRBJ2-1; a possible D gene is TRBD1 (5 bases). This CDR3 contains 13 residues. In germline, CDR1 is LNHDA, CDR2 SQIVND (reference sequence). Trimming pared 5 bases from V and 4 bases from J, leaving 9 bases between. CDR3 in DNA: TGTGCCAGTAGTTTGACAGATTACAATGAGCAGTTCTTC. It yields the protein CASSLTDYNEQFF.

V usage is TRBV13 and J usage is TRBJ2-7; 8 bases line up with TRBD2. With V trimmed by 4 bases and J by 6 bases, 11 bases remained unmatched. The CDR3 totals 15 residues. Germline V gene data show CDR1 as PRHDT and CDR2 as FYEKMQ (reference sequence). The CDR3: CASSSVPTGGGEQYF. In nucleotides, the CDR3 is TGTGCCAGCAGCTCGGTCCCGACGGGGGGGGGCGAGCAGTACTTC.

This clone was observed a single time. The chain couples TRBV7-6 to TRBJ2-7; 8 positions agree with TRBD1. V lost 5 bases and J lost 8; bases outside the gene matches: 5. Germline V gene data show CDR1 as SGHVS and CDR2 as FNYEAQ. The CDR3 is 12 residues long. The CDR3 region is CASSTTGAQQYF. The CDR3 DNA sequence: TGTGCCAGCAGCACGACAGGGGCTCAGCAGTACTTC.

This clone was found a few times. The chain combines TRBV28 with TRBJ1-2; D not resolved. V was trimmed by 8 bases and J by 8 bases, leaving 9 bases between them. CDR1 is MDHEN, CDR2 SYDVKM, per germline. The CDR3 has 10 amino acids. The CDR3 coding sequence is TGTGCCAGCGGGTCGGGGGGCTACACCTTC. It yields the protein CASGSGGYTF.

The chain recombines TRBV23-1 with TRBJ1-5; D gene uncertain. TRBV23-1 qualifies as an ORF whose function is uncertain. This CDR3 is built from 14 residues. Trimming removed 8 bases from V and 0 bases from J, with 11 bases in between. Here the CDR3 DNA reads TGCGCCAGCGAATTCGCGATTAGCAATCAGCCCCAGCATTTT. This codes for CASEFAISNQPQHF.

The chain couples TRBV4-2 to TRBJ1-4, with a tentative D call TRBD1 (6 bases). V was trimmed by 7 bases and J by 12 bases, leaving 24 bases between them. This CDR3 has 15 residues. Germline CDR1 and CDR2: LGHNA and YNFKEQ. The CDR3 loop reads CASKTSGALVEELFF. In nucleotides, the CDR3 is TGTGCCAGCAAAACATCAGGGGCTCTAGTAGAGGAACTGTTTTTT.